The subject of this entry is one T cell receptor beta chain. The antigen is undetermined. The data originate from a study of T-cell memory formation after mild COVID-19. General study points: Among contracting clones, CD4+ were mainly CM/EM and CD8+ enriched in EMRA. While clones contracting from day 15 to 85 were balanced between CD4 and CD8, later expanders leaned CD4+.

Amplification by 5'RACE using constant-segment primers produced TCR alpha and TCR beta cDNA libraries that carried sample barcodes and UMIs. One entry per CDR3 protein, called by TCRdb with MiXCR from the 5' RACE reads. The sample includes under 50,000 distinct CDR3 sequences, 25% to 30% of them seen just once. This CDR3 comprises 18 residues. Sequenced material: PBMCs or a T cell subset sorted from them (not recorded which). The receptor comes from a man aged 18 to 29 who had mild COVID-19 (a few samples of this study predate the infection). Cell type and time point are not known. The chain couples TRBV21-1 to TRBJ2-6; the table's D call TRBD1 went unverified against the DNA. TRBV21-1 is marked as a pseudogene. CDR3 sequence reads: CASRKSTGRLSGANVLTF. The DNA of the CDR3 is TGTGCCAGCAGGAAATCTACGGGACGCCTCTCTGGGGCCAACGTCCTGACTTTC.